This is a list of T cell receptor beta chains from one sample in a study of blood T cell repertoires in COVID-19. Assay used: immunoSEQ multiplex PCR; TCRdb lists only in-frame clones, some missing. The sample has about 220,000 clones; approximately 81% are singletons. Material for sequencing was peripheral blood. These receptors were obtained from an elderly woman with acute or convalescent COVID-19. Each CDR3 is given with its conserved first and last residue. The D gene is left open where the match is weak. Size is stated for part of the rows, as once, few or many counts, or as a class when the clone is expanded.

>.|13|.|TRBV5-1|TRBJ1-2
TGCGCCAGCAGCTTATCACAGAACTATGGCTACACCTTC
CASSLSQNYGYTF
>few|11|.|TRBV6-2/TRBV6-3|TRBJ1-1
TGTGCCAGCAGTTCCTCCCTCGAGGCTTTCTTT
CASSSSLEAFF
>.|12|TRBD1|TRBV28|TRBJ1-1
TGTGCCAGCAGTTTATCGGACAGGGCAGCTTTCTTT
CASSLSDRAAFF
>.|14|TRBD1|TRBV27|TRBJ2-7
TGTGCCAGCAGCCTCGACAGGGGGCTATACGAGCAGTACTTC
CASSLDRGLYEQYF
>.|14|.|TRBV5-4|TRBJ1-6
TGTGCCAGCAGCTTGTTACGGGGAAATTCACCCCTCCACTTT
CASSLLRGNSPLHF
>.|14|.|TRBV5-1|TRBJ1-6
TGCGCCAGCAGCTCGGGACTTCCAAATTCACCCCTCCACTTT
CASSSGLPNSPLHF
>.|14|.|TRBV6-1|TRBJ1-4
TGTGCCAGCAGTGAGTCAGGTCAGGATGAAAAACTGTTTTTT
CASSESGQDEKLFF
>.|17|.|TRBV4-3|TRBJ2-3
TGCGCCAGCAGCCAAGAAGGAGGACTGTACGGCACAGATACGCAGTATTTT
CASSQEGGLYGTDTQYF
>.|16|TRBD1|TRBV19|TRBJ2-1
TGTGCCAGTAGCACCAGCCCCGGGACAGGAGACAATGAGCAGTTCTTC
CASSTSPGTGDNEQFF
>.|15|TRBD1|TRBV4-1|TRBJ2-2
TGCGCCAGCAGCTCCCGGGACAGGGGGTCCGGGGAGCTGTTTTTT
CASSSRDRGSGELFF
>.|14|.|TRBV5-1|TRBJ1-2
TGCGCCAGCAAGGGACAACAAGCTAACTATGGCTACACCTTC
CASKGQQANYGYTF
>.|15|TRBD1|TRBV7-9|TRBJ1-3
TGTGCCAGCAGCTTCGGGACAGTCTCTGGAAACACCATATATTTT
CASSFGTVSGNTIYF
>.|14|.|TRBV14|TRBJ1-1
TGTGCCAGCAGCCAAGATCGGACTCCCTATGAAGCTTTCTTT
CASSQDRTPYEAFF
>.|15|.|TRBV7-9|TRBJ1-2
TGTGCCAGCAGCTTAGAGTTTAAGAGTAACTATGGCTACACCTTC
CASSLEFKSNYGYTF
>few|15|TRBD1|TRBV6-5|TRBJ1-6
TGTGCCAGCGCCGGACCCGGACAGGGTTCTTCACCCCTCCACTTT
CASAGPGQGSSPLHF
>.|13|.|TRBV5-6|TRBJ2-7
TGTGCCAGCAGCTTGGGCAGCGCCTACGAGCAGTACTTC
CASSLGSAYEQYF
>once|14|.|TRBV30|TRBJ1-4
TGTGCCTGGAGTGTATCACAATCTAATGAAAAACTGTTTTTT
CAWSVSQSNEKLFF
>.|15|.|TRBV30|TRBJ1-5
TGTGCCTGGAGGGGGGATGGAGCTGGGGGGCAGCCCCAGCATTTT
CAWRGDGAGGQPQHF
>.|15|.|TRBV6-5|TRBJ1-2
TGTGCCAGCAGTTACATGGGGGGAAGGCACTCTGGCTACACCTTC
CASSYMGGRHSGYTF
>.|16|.|TRBV5-1|TRBJ2-2
TGCGCCAGCAGTCGACTTGGATTTTCGACCACCGGGGAGCTGTTTTTT
CASSRLGFSTTGELFF
>.|13|.|TRBV5-1|TRBJ1-2
TGCGCCAGCAGCTTGGACACTAACTATGGCTACACCTTC
CASSLDTNYGYTF
>once|13|TRBD2|TRBV3-1/TRBV3-2|TRBJ2-1
TGTGCCAGCGGCCTAGCGGGGGGCGATGAGCAGTTCTTC
CASGLAGGDEQFF
>.|17|TRBD1|TRBV5-1|TRBJ2-3
TGCGCCAGCAGCTTGGAAGGCAGGGGGCTTGGCACAGATACGCAGTATTTT
CASSLEGRGLGTDTQYF
>few|14|TRBD1|TRBV5-1|TRBJ2-3
TGCGCCAGCAGCTTGGCCGGGACAGGAGATACGCAGTATTTT
CASSLAGTGDTQYF
>few|15|.|TRBV7-9|TRBJ2-3
TGTGCCAGCAGCTTAGCGGGGGAACAGGGAGATACGCAGTATTTT
CASSLAGEQGDTQYF
>.|15|TRBD1|TRBV2|TRBJ2-2
TGTGCCAGCAGGGGACAGGGCACGAACACCGGGGAGCTGTTTTTT
CASRGQGTNTGELFF
>.|14|TRBD2|TRBV2|TRBJ2-1
TGTGCCAGCAGTGTGGGCGGGGGAGGCAATGAGCAGTTCTTC
CASSVGGGGNEQFF
>.|16|.|TRBV3-1/TRBV3-2|TRBJ2-7
TGTGCCAGCAGCCAATCTGGGGGGTTAGGATCCTACGAGCAGTACTTC
CASSQSGGLGSYEQYF
>.|16|.|TRBV3-1/TRBV3-2|TRBJ1-2
TGTGCCAGCAGCCCCCGACTGGTAGGAAGTGGCTATGGCTACACCTTC
CASSPRLVGSGYGYTF
>.|13|.|TRBV12-3/TRBV12-4|TRBJ2-7
TGTGCCAGCAGTCTGGACCAACTAGCTAAGCAGTACTTC
CASSLDQLAKQYF
>.|16|.|TRBV7-8|TRBJ1-5
TGTGCCAGCAGCTTAGCCCGGGTCCGGGGCAATCAGCCCCAGCATTTT
CASSLARVRGNQPQHF
>.|13|.|TRBV19|TRBJ1-2
TGTGCCAGTAGTTTCAATACAGGGAGTGGCTACACCTTC
CASSFNTGSGYTF
>few|13|.|TRBV11-2|TRBJ1-6
TGTGCCAGCAGCTTAGTAGCGGATTCACCCCTCCACTTT
CASSLVADSPLHF
>few|15|TRBD1|TRBV9|TRBJ1-2
TGTGCCAGCAGCGTAGCACAGGGGCGGAACTATGGCTACACCTTC
CASSVAQGRNYGYTF
>.|12|.|TRBV28|TRBJ1-1
TGTGCCAGCAGTTTACAGGTCACTGAAGCTTTCTTT
CASSLQVTEAFF